These 5 T cell receptor beta chains were all obtained from the same sample, sequenced in a study of cytomegalovirus exposure and HLA in healthy donors. 60 Vbeta and 13 Jbeta primers were used in PCR. Some clones are missing from TCRdb's copy, which holds only in-frame ones; the method was immunoSEQ multiplex PCR. This sample carries under 150,000 clones, 70% to 80% of them seen once, and the ten largest clones take approximately 5.6%. The specimen sequenced was PBMCs. These receptors originate from a woman in her thirties or forties in good health and CMV-seropositive.

CDR3: CSARRVTEAFF. CDR3 DNA sequence: TGCAGTGCTAGACGGGTGACTGAAGCTTTCTTT. The V and J genes are TRBV20-1 and TRBJ1-1; D gene uncertain. This CDR3 is built from 11 residues. Trimming stripped 2 bases from V and 5 bases from J, with 6 bases between. CDR1 DFQATT and CDR2 SNEGSKA come from the germline V gene (reference sequence).

This clone has just one count. The chain recombines TRBV19 with TRBJ2-7, with TRBD2 matching over 11 bases. Germline V gene sequence: CDR1 LNHDA, CDR2 SQIVND (reference sequence). V shed 5 bases, J shed 4 bases, and the junction held 13 bases outside the gene matches. The length of the CDR3 is 17 residues. CDR3 nucleotides: TGTGCCAGTAGTCCCGGGGAGATAGCGGGAGGGTTATACGAGCAGTACTTC. Encoded protein: CASSPGEIAGGLYEQYF.

This rearrangement joins TRBV7-9 to TRBJ2-2, with TRBD2 matching 9 bases. The V gene's germline CDR1 is SEHNR and CDR2 FQNEAQ (reference sequence). The CDR3 extends over 15 amino acids. After removal of 5 bases from V and 1 base from J, the junction contained 2 bases not matched to a gene. This chain's CDR3 is CASSRAGGNTGELFF. The CDR3 DNA reads TGTGCCAGCAGCAGAGCGGGAGGGAACACCGGGGAGCTGTTTTTT.

The chain combines TRBV5-6 with TRBJ1-2; D uncertain. The CDR3 extends over 15 amino acids. Germline V gene lookup returns CDR1 SGHDT and CDR2 YYEEEE. V lost 2 bases and J lost 4, with 15 bases in between. Here the CDR3 reads CASSFGANRGYGYTF. CDR3 in DNA: TGTGCCAGCAGCTTCGGCGCGAACCGGGGCTATGGCTACACCTTC.

The V call is TRBV5-1, the J call TRBJ2-1; maybe TRBD2 (6 bases). Germline V CDR1 and CDR2: SGHRS, YFSETQ. The CDR3 contains 16 residues. V was clipped by 4 bases and J by 0 bases, with 14 bases between them. The DNA of the CDR3 is TGCGCCAGCAGCGTCAACCCTAGCGACTCCTACAATGAGCAGTTCTTC. It is translated as CASSVNPSDSYNEQFF.